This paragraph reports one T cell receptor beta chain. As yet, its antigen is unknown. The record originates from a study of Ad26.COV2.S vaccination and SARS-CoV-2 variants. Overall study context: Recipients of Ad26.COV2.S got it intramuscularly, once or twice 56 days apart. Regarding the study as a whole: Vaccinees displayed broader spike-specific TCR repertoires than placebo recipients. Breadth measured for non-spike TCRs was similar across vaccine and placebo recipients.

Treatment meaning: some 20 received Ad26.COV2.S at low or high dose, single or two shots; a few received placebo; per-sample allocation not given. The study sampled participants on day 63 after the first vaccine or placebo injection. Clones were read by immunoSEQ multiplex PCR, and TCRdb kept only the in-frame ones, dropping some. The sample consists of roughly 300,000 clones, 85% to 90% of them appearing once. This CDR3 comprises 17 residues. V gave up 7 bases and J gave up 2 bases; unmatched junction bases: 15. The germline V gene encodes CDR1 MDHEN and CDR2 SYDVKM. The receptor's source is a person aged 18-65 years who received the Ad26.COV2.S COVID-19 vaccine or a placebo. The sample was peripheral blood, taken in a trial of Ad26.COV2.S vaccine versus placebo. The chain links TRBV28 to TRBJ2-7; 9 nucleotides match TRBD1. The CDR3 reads CASIPAPGGQGAYEQYF. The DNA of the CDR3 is TGTGCCAGCATCCCCGCCCCAGGGGGACAGGGAGCCTACGAGCAGTACTTC.